This T cell receptor beta chain was observed in a study of cytotoxic CD8 clonotypes in ibrutinib-treated CLL listed by TCRdb under 2021. Turning to the overall study: In this cohort, around 15 patients were treatment-naive and approximately 10 were relapsed/refractory, while fewer than 18 had unmutated IGHV. Partial responses were observed in 24 patients and complete responses in 2; after a median follow-up of 68 months, remission was maintained in 15 or so patients and progression was observed in approximately twelve. Response samples were taken after a median of around 13 months on treatment, ranging from roughly 6 to 36 months. Cryopreserved peripheral blood mononuclear cells were obtained before treatment, at response, and at either sustained remission or disease progression. An average of 255,043 productive templates and approximately 90,000 productive rearrangements was obtained per sample. Longitudinal samples were available for 26 of the 86 trial participants. Overall study results and their limits: Public clonotypes were found to be uncommon and were observed to contract or remain stable during treatment; the increase in clonality was shown to reflect expansion of private clonotypes at ibrutinib response. Lymph node repertoires were not examined, and the timing of sampling was not matched between patients in sustained remission and those whose disease progressed. At ibrutinib response clonality went up, during sustained remission it held steady, and at progression it dropped back toward baseline. Baseline clonality was found to be higher than that of age-matched healthy donors and was strongly correlated with circulating CD8+ T-cell counts.

With regard to this clone: What antigen it recognizes has not been identified. One base away there is no much larger clone; base qualities are not given.

For TCR beta library preparation, 1.5 to 2 micrograms of genomic DNA was extracted from cryopreserved PBMCs. Longitudinal blood samples from CLL patients on ibrutinib monotherapy underwent high-throughput TCR beta sequencing. The patients took part in an open-label, single-center phase 2 trial of ibrutinib monotherapy. In the germline V gene (reference sequence), CDR1 corresponds to SEHNR and CDR2 to FQNEAQ. Germline trimming amounts to 4 bases on V and 9 bases on J, with 15 as the count of junction bases outside the gene matches. The CDR3 starts with the cysteine, ends with the phenylalanine, and has 17 residues. CDR3 DNA is the only sequence kept; it has 51 bases, read in frame from the first base. A MiSeq instrument was used for deep resolution sequencing, which targeted depths ranging from 1 in 1 million up to 1 in 200,000 T cells, with coverage averaging 10x for each clonotype. The immunoSEQ hsTCRB Kit was used to generate the TCR beta libraries. From the authors' description of their analysis: ImmunoSEQ Data Assistant and ImmunoSEQ Analyzer were used for data analysis, and V, D and J genes were assigned according to IMGT definitions. Clonality, with values ranging from 0 to 1, was calculated as one minus the normalized Shannon entropy of productive rearrangement frequencies. Public clonotype analysis was restricted to overrepresented clonotypes comprising at least 0.05% of each patient's repertoire. Some 14 age-matched healthy donor repertoires from immuneACCESS served as clonality controls. Here the immuneACCESS table is served through TCRdb, limited to in-frame sequences with V and J called. Missing clones are a known gap in these copies; in checked studies unresolved V genes cover under half, and the rest lacks a known reason. That table is the source of V, J and clone size, and D and trimming were worked out from the DNA. For this sample there are roughly 36,000 clones; around 70% appear just once. The ten biggest clones cover 25% to 35% of the sample.

The TCR comes from a human donor with chronic lymphocytic leukemia. The sequencing used PBMCs, collected before ibrutinib treatment. The chain links TRBV7-9 with TRBJ1-6; TRBD1 matches 7 bases in the middle. CDR3 loop: CASSSHDRTGTGSPLHF. The sequence in DNA is TGTGCCAGCAGCTCCCACGACCGGACAGGAACAGGTTCACCCCTCCACTTT.